This T cell receptor beta chain was observed in a study of blood T cell repertoires in COVID-19. Across the whole study: Whether acute or convalescent, the COVID-19 samples came from the United States, Italy and Spain. PBMCs, B-cell-depleted T cells, or T cells were the source of the cDNA or gDNA that made up the material.

Original processing methods: For nucleated cells, counts were estimated from reference gene primer amplification. Repertoires were generated with immunoSEQ multiplex PCR, while TCRdb's copy carries only in-frame clones and drops some. V and J calls and clone size are those listed in that table; D and trimming were worked out from the DNA. This sample yields 150,000 to 200,000 clones, of which about 81% are seen a single time; 12% belongs to the top ten. It was during active infection that Seattle patients were enrolled and then longitudinally followed. The CDR3 has 16 amino acids. Losses at the gene ends were 4 bases for V and 4 bases for J; bases not matched to a gene: 6. Germline CDR1 is MDHEN and CDR2 is SYDVKM.

Sequences were obtained from peripheral blood. The clonotype originates from an elderly woman with COVID-19, enrolled during active disease. V usage is TRBV28 and J usage is TRBJ2-1, with 11 bases matching TRBD2. This CDR3 is CASSSPGTSGYNEQFF. The CDR3 nucleotides are TGTGCCAGCAGTTCCCCCGGGACTAGCGGATACAATGAGCAGTTCTTC.